A selection of T cell receptor beta chains follows, all from one sample in a study of cytomegalovirus exposure and HLA in healthy donors. Assay: immunoSEQ multiplex PCR; the TCRdb copy retains only in-frame clones and omits some. Of approximately 70,000 clones listed, around 75% are singletons. Material for sequencing was PBMCs. The receptors stem from a man in his sixties in good health and CMV-seropositive. Both conserved end residues are part of each CDR3. The order of the fields is CDR3 length, J gene, V gene, clone size, D gene, CDR3 protein, CDR3 DNA. D genes are given only for firm matches. Only some rows state a clone size, as once, few, many or a class for expanded clones.

13 TRBJ1-2 TRBV7-6 . . CASSLYENYGYTF TGTGCCAGCAGCTTATATGAGAACTATGGCTACACCTTC
14 TRBJ1-5 TRBV7-9 . . CASSLGYSNQPQHF TGTGCCAGCAGCTTAGGCTATAGCAATCAGCCCCAGCATTTT
15 TRBJ2-7 TRBV19 few TRBD2 CASSILAGGSYEQYF TGTGCCAGTAGTATACTAGCGGGAGGCTCCTACGAGCAGTACTTC
16 TRBJ1-6 TRBV11-2 . TRBD1 CASSLTGSAPNSPLHF TGTGCCAGCAGCTTGACAGGGTCAGCACCCAATTCACCCCTCCACTTT
13 TRBJ2-7 TRBV27 once . CASSLGRSYEQYF TGTGCCAGCAGTTTGGGCAGATCCTACGAGCAGTACTTC
16 TRBJ2-6 TRBV19 medium-sized TRBD1 CASSGGQGSGANVLTF TGTGCCAGTAGTGGGGGACAGGGATCCGGGGCCAACGTCCTGACTTTC
13 TRBJ1-2 TRBV29-1 . . CSVSVGVGRGYTF TGCAGCGTTTCGGTAGGAGTGGGGAGGGGCTACACCTTC
14 TRBJ1-2 TRBV9 . TRBD1 CASSGDRVRGGYTF TGTGCCAGCAGCGGGGACAGGGTGAGGGGGGGCTACACCTTC
15 TRBJ2-7 TRBV10-2 . TRBD1 CASSMRDRGNYEQYF TGCGCCAGCAGTATGCGGGACAGGGGAAACTACGAGCAGTACTTC
15 TRBJ2-1 TRBV6-5 . . CASSYSMSSYNEQFF TGTGCCAGCAGTTACTCGATGAGCTCCTACAATGAGCAGTTCTTC
13 TRBJ2-5 TRBV28 . TRBD2 CASGTTPAETQYF TGTGCCAGTGGGACTACCCCGGCTGAGACCCAGTACTTC
16 TRBJ2-1 TRBV7-9 . TRBD1 CSSSLVTGSSYNEQFF TGTTCCAGCAGCTTAGTGACAGGGAGCTCCTACAATGAGCAGTTCTTC
14 TRBJ2-1 TRBV9 . TRBD1 CASSARDRAHEQFF TGTGCCAGCAGCGCCCGGGACAGGGCCCATGAGCAGTTCTTC
13 TRBJ1-3 TRBV18 . . CASTQGLGNTIYF TGTGCCAGCACCCAGGGTTTGGGAAACACCATATATTTT
15 TRBJ1-1 TRBV6-1 . . CASSLRTVMNTEAFF TGTGCCAGCAGTTTACGGACAGTCATGAACACTGAAGCTTTCTTT
15 TRBJ2-3 TRBV7-9 . . CASGVTGMGTDTQYF TGTGCCAGCGGTGTTACAGGAATGGGAACAGATACGCAGTATTTT
20 TRBJ2-2 TRBV11-3 . . CASSYTLISLDISNTGELFF TGTGCCAGCAGCTATACTCTCATAAGTTTGGACATCTCGAACACCGGGGAGCTGTTTTTT
18 TRBJ2-6 TRBV19 . TRBD1 CASTTRQGLISGANVLTF TGTGCCAGTACCACCCGACAGGGGTTGATTAGTGGGGCCAACGTCCTGACTTTC
13 TRBJ2-7 TRBV29-1 . TRBD1 CSGSDRGGYEQYF TGCAGCGGTTCTGACAGGGGTGGCTACGAGCAGTACTTC
15 TRBJ2-5 TRBV7-6 . . CASSPGLTSKATQYF TGTGCCAGCAGCCCGGGTTTAACTAGCAAGGCGACCCAGTACTTC
15 TRBJ2-2 TRBV6-1 . TRBD1 CASSGQGEDTGELFF TGTGCCAGCAGTGGACAGGGGGAGGACACCGGGGAGCTGTTTTTT
14 TRBJ1-5 TRBV10-3 few TRBD1 CAISVDRANQPQHF TGTGCCATCAGTGTGGACAGGGCAAATCAGCCCCAGCATTTT
15 TRBJ1-1 TRBV5-1 . TRBD1 CASSSGTAMNTEAFF TGCGCCAGCAGCTCCGGGACAGCTATGAACACTGAAGCTTTCTTT
15 TRBJ2-7 TRBV19 . TRBD1 CASRPGTGNSYEQYF TGTGCCAGTAGACCCGGGACAGGGAACTCCTACGAGCAGTACTTC
14 TRBJ1-5 TRBV18 . TRBD1 CASSQGGGPEPQHF TGTGCCAGCTCACAAGGAGGGGGCCCCGAGCCCCAGCATTTT
15 TRBJ1-4 TRBV11-2 few . CASSLGQGTNEKLFF TGTGCCAGCAGCTTAGGGCAGGGAACTAATGAAAAACTGTTTTTT
14 TRBJ1-5 TRBV2 . . CASSVWGGNQPQHF TGTGCCAGCAGTGTATGGGGGGGCAATCAGCCCCAGCATTTT
15 TRBJ2-3 TRBV27 . TRBD1 CASSQTGPSTDTQYF TGTGCCAGCAGTCAGACAGGGCCTAGCACAGATACGCAGTATTTT
15 TRBJ2-1 TRBV6-1 . . CASRPLGSTYNEQFF TGTGCCAGCAGACCCCTCGGTAGCACCTACAATGAGCAGTTCTTC
17 TRBJ1-5 TRBV5-1 . . CASSLWAGESSNQPQHF TGCGCCAGCAGCTTGTGGGCAGGGGAGTCTAGCAATCAGCCCCAGCATTTT
16 TRBJ1-4 TRBV11-2 . . CASSFYGAGFNEKLFF TGTGCCAGCAGCTTCTATGGAGCAGGGTTTAATGAAAAACTGTTTTTT
11 TRBJ1-3 TRBV5-6 medium-sized . CASSLLNTIYF TGTGCCAGCAGCTTGCTGAACACCATATATTTT
16 TRBJ2-3 TRBV5-5 . TRBD2 CASSRTSGMTWDTQYF TGTGCCAGCAGCCGGACTAGCGGGATGACGTGGGATACGCAGTATTTT
16 TRBJ1-5 TRBV23-1 once . CAPLPDTTRSNQPQHF TGCGCCCCCCTTCCCGACACCACCCGGAGCAATCAGCCCCAGCATTTT
14 TRBJ2-7 TRBV7-9 . . CASSRGTATYEQYF TGTGCCAGCAGCCGCGGGACAGCTACCTACGAGCAGTACTTC
18 TRBJ1-4 TRBV27 . . CASRPTGGTSATNEKLFF TGTGCCAGCAGACCCACAGGTGGCACCTCGGCAACTAATGAAAAACTGTTTTTT
14 TRBJ1-2 TRBV4-1 . TRBD1 CASSQELQRTGQVF TGCGCCAGCAGCCAAGAATTACAGAGGACAGGCCAAGTCTTC
13 TRBJ2-7 TRBV6-6 . . CASSLIQGSEQYF TGTGCCAGCAGCCTAATCCAGGGAAGCGAGCAGTACTTC
14 TRBJ2-3 TRBV19 . TRBD2 CASSPGLGTDTQYF TGTGCCAGTAGTCCCGGACTAGGGACAGATACGCAGTATTTT
16 TRBJ1-1 TRBV27 . . CASSSTGQGMNTEAFF TGTGCCAGCAGTTCGACAGGTCAGGGGATGAACACTGAAGCTTTCTTT
14 TRBJ1-5 TRBV19 few . CASSRTGSNQPQHF TGTGCCAGTAGTCGTACAGGGAGCAATCAGCCCCAGCATTTT
14 TRBJ2-7 TRBV11-3 . . CASSLDGVAREQYF TGTGCCAGCAGCTTAGATGGAGTAGCGAGGGAGCAGTACTTC
13 TRBJ2-1 TRBV11-1 . . CASSLIASNEQFF TGTGCCAGCAGCTTGATAGCAAGCAATGAGCAGTTCTTC
12 TRBJ2-3 TRBV5-1 . . CASSLGRGTQYF TGCGCCAGCAGCTTGGGTCGGGGTACGCAGTATTTT
14 TRBJ1-1 TRBV11-3 . TRBD1 CASSQDRGNTEAFF TGTGCCAGCAGCCAGGACAGGGGCAACACTGAAGCTTTCTTT
16 TRBJ2-1 TRBV7-9 few . CASSFVGWREDNEQFF TGTGCCAGCAGCTTCGTTGGTTGGAGGGAGGACAATGAGCAGTTCTTC